The T cell receptor beta chain under discussion was sequenced for a study of T cells in narcolepsy. Study background: Healthy controls were enrolled alongside patients with narcolepsy type 1 or type 2. Findings and caveats of the study: Autoreactive clonotypes reportedly recurred in blood of same and different patients, not controls. HCRT-specific and TRIB2-specific autoreactive clonotypes appeared among same-patient CSF and blood CD4+ clonotypes.

Some clones are missing from TCRdb's copy, which holds only in-frame ones; the method was immunoSEQ multiplex PCR. The data contain 17,000 or so clones, approximately 72% of them singletons. The germline CDR1 and CDR2 sequences are WSHSY and SAAADI. The CDR3 is made up of 16 amino acids. Germline trimming cut 8 bases from V and 0 bases from J; bases unmatched to any gene: 9. On this clone itself: The antigen is not known.

The sequence derives from a human donor with narcolepsy. This chain connects TRBV10-2 to TRBJ2-1, with TRBD2 matching 8 bases. The sequencing sample was made of CD45RA- memory CD8+ T cells from PBMCs. CDR3 nucleotide sequence: TGCGCCAGCGTCCAAAAGCGGGGGAGCTCCTACAATGAGCAGTTCTTC. Translation gives CASVQKRGSSYNEQFF.